These 11 T cell receptor beta chains were all obtained from the same sample, sequenced in a study of T cell repertoires in cytomegalovirus infection. TCRdb fed the reads into MiXCR, producing one record per CDR3 protein. The profile shows fewer than 550,000 distinct CDR3 sequences, around a quarter of them singletons. Sequencing was performed on PBMCs. The receptors originated from a human donor in good health (CMV status not recorded). Some clones in this sample may be carry-over from other donors' samples.

This clonotype was found many times. V gene TRBV7-2 combines with J gene TRBJ2-7, with D perhaps given as TRBD1 or TRBD2 (6 bases each). The CDR3 extends over 15 amino acids. Trimming removed 1 base from V and 3 bases from J, with 13 bases in between. CDR1 and CDR2 from the germline V gene are SGHTA and FQGNSA. CDR3 nucleotides: TGTGCCAGCAGCTTAGGTCCTAGGGGGGACTACGAGCAGTACTTC. Its protein is CASSLGPRGDYEQYF. The full variable domain, completed using reference TRBV7-2 and TRBJ2-7, is GAGVSQSPSNKVTEKGKDVELRCDPISGHTALYWYRQSLGQGLEFLIYFQGNSAPDKSGLPSDRFSAERTGGSVSTLTIQRTQQEDSAVYLCASSLGPRGDYEQYFGPGTRLTVT.

This clonotype has more than one count but fewer than ten. CDR3 nucleotides: TGTGCCAGCAGTTACTTACGGCGGGAGAGGTATGAGCAGTTCTTC. Translation gives CASSYLRRERYEQFF. The rearrangement links TRBV6-2 or TRBV6-3 to TRBJ2-1; 7 nucleotides agree with TRBD2. The trim removed 1 base at V and 8 bases at J, leaving 8 bases unmatched. Per the germline V gene, CDR1 is MNHEY and CDR2 is SVGEGT. The CDR3 consists of 15 residues.

The chain is built from TRBV7-3 and TRBJ2-1; TRBD2 matches at 14 bases. The germline V gene has CDR1 SGHTA and CDR2 FQGTGA. Germline trimming cut 5 bases from V and 7 bases from J; bases unmatched to any gene: 7. The CDR3 length is 16 residues. DNA of the CDR3: TGTGCCAGCAGCCCCTACAGGACTAGCGGGAGGAATGAGCAGTTCTTC. This sequence encodes CASSPYRTSGRNEQFF.

The sample holds many counts of this clonotype. The rearrangement links TRBV7-2 to TRBJ2-7, with 8 bases fitting TRBD2. In germline, CDR1 is SGHTA, CDR2 FQGNSA. The CDR3 has 15 amino acids. V shed 1 base, J shed 0 bases, and the junction held 2 bases outside the gene matches. The CDR3 protein is CASSLVAGSSYEQYF. The CDR3 DNA reads TGTGCCAGCAGCTTAGTAGCGGGGAGCTCCTACGAGCAGTACTTC. The entire variable domain, with the rest obtained from reference TRBV7-2 and TRBJ2-7, is as follows: GAGVSQSPSNKVTEKGKDVELRCDPISGHTALYWYRQSLGQGLEFLIYFQGNSAPDKSGLPSDRFSAERTGGSVSTLTIQRTQQEDSAVYLCASSLVAGSSYEQYFGPGTRLTVT.

A few counts support this clonotype. The chain recombines TRBV6-1 with TRBJ1-5, with 8 bases matching TRBD1. Germline CDR1 reads MNHNS; CDR2 reads SASEGT. Trimming cost V 6 bases and J 3 bases; bases outside gene matches: 7. This CDR3 has 15 residues. CDR3 nucleotide sequence: TGTGCCAGCAGAAGAGGGACAGGCTACAATCAGCCCCAGCATTTT. This codes for CASRRGTGYNQPQHF.

The V gene is TRBV5-6, the J gene TRBJ2-7; D is undetermined. Per the germline V gene, CDR1 is SGHDT and CDR2 is YYEEEE. The CDR3 runs to 14 residues. The V end lost 4 bases, the J end lost 1 base, and 12 bases lay between the germline ends. This CDR3 is CASSAGSLSYEQYV. CDR3 in DNA: TGTGCCAGCAGCGCAGGATCGTTATCCTACGAGCAGTACGTC.

This clonotype appeared many times. The rearrangement links TRBV6-1 to TRBJ1-5; D is possibly TRBD1 (6 bases). The CDR3 extends over 15 amino acids. CDR1 MNHNS and CDR2 SASEGT come from the germline V gene. The ends were cut back, 8 bases at V and 2 bases at J, with 16 bases in the middle. CDR3: CASQTGFMGNQPQHF. As DNA, the CDR3 is TGTGCCAGCCAAACAGGGTTTATGGGCAATCAGCCCCAGCATTTT.

This clonotype was seen more than once but under ten times. The rearrangement links TRBV7-2 to TRBJ1-2; D might be TRBD1 (6 bases). The CDR3 has 15 amino acids. CDR1 SGHTA and CDR2 FQGNSA come from the germline V gene. V lost 4 bases and J 8 bases, leaving 20 bases between the germline ends. As DNA, the CDR3 is TGTGCCAGCAGCTCCCCGGGACAATCTTCGCGAGGCTACACCTTC. It specifies CASSSPGQSSRGYTF. The full variable domain, in which reference TRBV7-2 and TRBJ1-2 provide the parts outside the CDR3, is GAGVSQSPSNKVTEKGKDVELRCDPISGHTALYWYRQSLGQGLEFLIYFQGNSAPDKSGLPSDRFSAERTGGSVSTLTIQRTQQEDSAVYLCASSSPGQSSRGYTFGSGTRLTVV.

The J gene is TRBJ1-6, the V gene TRBV5-1; 8 bases line up with TRBD1. CDR1 is SGHRS and CDR2 is YFSETQ in the germline V gene. After removal of 4 bases from V and 5 bases from J, the junction contained 8 bases not matched to a gene. This CDR3 has 16 residues. In DNA, the CDR3 is TGCGCCAGCAGCATTGGACAGGGCACTAATAATTCACCCCTCCACTTT. It yields the protein CASSIGQGTNNSPLHF.

This clonotype was recorded a few times. This chain uses TRBV7-2 with TRBJ1-5; 7 bases agree with TRBD1. The CDR3 covers 14 residues. CDR1 is SGHTA and CDR2 is FQGNSA in the germline V gene. Germline trimming cut 5 bases from V and 6 bases from J; bases unmatched to any gene: 7. DNA for the CDR3: TGTGCCAGCAGCACCGGTGACAGGGCTCAGCCCCAGCATTTT. Translation: CASSTGDRAQPQHF.

The rearrangement links TRBV6-5 to TRBJ2-1, with no clear D. This CDR3 is 15 amino acids long. The germline CDR1 and CDR2 sequences are MNHEY and SVGAGI. The V gene lost 5 bases and the J gene lost 4 bases, with 15 bases spanning the gap. The CDR3 DNA reads as TGTGCCAGCAGTCGCCTGGTACCCTTATACAATGAGCAGTTCTTC. Translated, it gives CASSRLVPLYNEQFF.